One sample yielded the 14 T cell receptor beta chains listed below, sequenced in a study of blood T cell repertoires in COVID-19. Here immunoSEQ multiplex PCR was the method, and the copy in TCRdb shows in-frame clones only, minus some. The sample consists of 300,000 to 350,000 clones, over 70% of them appearing once. Sequenced sample: peripheral blood. The receptors here all came from a woman aged 45 to 65 with COVID-19, enrolled during active disease.

The chain employs TRBV18 and TRBJ1-1, with a weak D call TRBD1 (5 bases). Germline V CDR1 and CDR2: KGHSH, LQKENI. The V end lost 3 bases, the J end lost 8 bases, and 13 bases lay between the germline ends. The CDR3 contains 13 residues. The CDR3 region is CASSPGGSEEAFF. The CDR3 bases are TGTGCCAGCTCACCGGGGGGGTCAGAGGAAGCTTTCTTT.

This chain's CDR3 is CASSLLGGFGGYTF. The CDR3 DNA reads as TGTGCCAGCAGCCTTCTGGGGGGATTCGGTGGCTACACCTTC. The chain uses TRBV14 and TRBJ1-2, with TRBD1 as a possible D gene (5 bases). V was trimmed by 4 bases and J by 7 bases, leaving 16 bases between them. The germline V gene encodes CDR1 SGHDN and CDR2 FVKESK. The CDR3 consists of 14 residues.

The CDR3: CASSMRQEPYEQYF. In DNA, the CDR3 is TGTGCCAGCAGCATGCGACAGGAACCCTACGAGCAGTACTTC. The chain links TRBV7-9 to TRBJ2-7; maybe TRBD1 (6 bases). The CDR3 has 14 residues. Germline CDR1 and CDR2: SEHNR and FQNEAQ (reference sequence). Trimming shortened V by 5 bases and J by 2 bases, and 13 bases separated the two germline ends.

The gene calls are TRBV9 and TRBJ1-1, with a possible D match to TRBD1 (5 bases). Germline CDR1 reads SGDLS; CDR2 reads YYNGEE. The CDR3 has 14 amino acids. Trimming removed 2 bases from V and 6 bases from J, with 14 bases in between. The DNA for the CDR3 is TGTGCCAGCAGCGTCGTGGGGCACAGCGCTGAAGCTTTCTTT. Translated, it gives CASSVVGHSAEAFF. Based on the CDR3 plus reference TRBV9 and TRBJ1-1, the full variable domain is DSGVTQTPKHLITATGQRVTLRCSPRSGDLSVYWYQQSLDQGLQFLIQYYNGEERAKGNILERFSAQQFPDLHSELNLSSLELGDSALYFCASSVVGHSAEAFFGQGTRLTVV.

The CDR3 DNA is TGTGCCACCAGCAGAGATATTACAGTTCTTGGAAACACCATATATTTT. Translating gives CATSRDITVLGNTIYF. This rearrangement joins TRBV15 to TRBJ1-3; D unclear. The CDR3 is made up of 16 amino acids. Trimming left V 0 bases short and J 3 bases short, with 12 bases between. Germline V lookup: CDR1 LNHNV, CDR2 YYDKDF (reference sequence).

This clone appeared once. The chain has TRBV30 and TRBJ1-4; TRBD1 matches 9 bases. The J segment lost 3 bases and the V segment lost 3 bases, leaving 14 bases of the junction unmatched. Germline-derived CDR1 and CDR2 are GTSNPN and SVGIG (reference sequence). This CDR3 contains 18 residues. In nucleotides, the CDR3 is TGTGCCTGGAGCGCCGGGACAGGGAGGCGGTCGGCTAATGAAAAACTGTTTTTT. Translating gives CAWSAGTGRRSANEKLFF.

V and J are TRBV19 and TRBJ2-2; 7 positions agree with TRBD1. With V trimmed by 6 bases and J by 2 bases, 9 bases remained unmatched. Per the germline V gene, CDR1 is LNHDA and CDR2 is SQIVND (reference sequence). The CDR3 covers 16 residues. The CDR3 coding sequence is TGTGCCAGTAGCCCCTGGGGGACAGTAAACACCGGGGAGCTGTTTTTT. Translation: CASSPWGTVNTGELFF.

The DNA for the CDR3 is TGTGCCAGCAGCCCGGGACTAGCGGTCCGGACCGGGGAGCTGTTTTTT. It encodes CASSPGLAVRTGELFF. This chain joins TRBV11-2 and TRBJ2-2, with 11 bases aligning to TRBD2. There are 16 residues in the CDR3. The germline gives CDR1 SGHAT, CDR2 FQNNGV. Trimming removed 5 bases from V and 5 bases from J; junction bases left unmatched: 7.

The chain combines TRBV30 with TRBJ2-1, with 7 positions matching TRBD2. This CDR3 contains 16 residues. V shed 5 bases and J 5 bases; nucleotides not matched to a gene: 15. From germline, CDR1 is GTSNPN and CDR2 SVGIG (reference sequence). CDR3 bases: TGTGCCTGGCGAACTTTGACTAGCAGAGGTCACAATGAGCAGTTCTTC. Protein: CAWRTLTSRGHNEQFF.

The chain recombines TRBV30 with TRBJ2-7; 7 nucleotides agree with TRBD1. V lost 5 bases, J lost 5 bases, and 6 bases stayed unmatched. Looked up from germline, CDR1 is GTSNPN and CDR2 is SVGIG (reference sequence). This CDR3 has 12 residues. The DNA for the CDR3 is TGTGCCTGGGGGCGACAGGGAAACGAGCAGTACTTC. Its protein product is CAWGRQGNEQYF.

Here the CDR3 reads CASSFNSPLETQYF. For the CDR3, the DNA is TGCGCCAGCAGCTTTAACTCCCCCCTAGAGACCCAGTACTTC. This chain joins TRBV5-1 and TRBJ2-5; unclear D gene. Germline V gene lookup returns CDR1 SGHRS and CDR2 YFSETQ. The CDR3 is made up of 14 amino acids. The germline V and J ends were trimmed by 2 bases and 4 bases, with 12 bases remaining between them.

This chain connects TRBV7-9 to TRBJ1-2; tentative D call: TRBD1 (5 bases). Deletions cut 4 bases from V and 8 bases from J, with 23 bases between. The CDR3 is 16 amino acids. The germline V gene encodes CDR1 SEHNR and CDR2 FQNEAQ (reference sequence). Here the CDR3 DNA reads TGTGCCAGCAGCTCATCGTCCTGGGGGGTCACCGGAGGCTACACCTTC. Its translation: CASSSSSWGVTGGYTF. Together with reference TRBV7-9 and TRBJ1-2, the CDR3 gives the full variable domain: DTGVSQNPRHKITKRGQNVTFRCDPISEHNRLYWYRQTLGQGPEFLTYFQNEAQLEKSRLLSDRFSAERPKGSFSTLEIQRTEQGDSAMYLCASSSSSWGVTGGYTFGSGTRLTVV.

The chain is built from TRBV10-1 and TRBJ2-3; 8 bases align to TRBD2. Trimming cost V 3 bases and J 4 bases; bases outside gene matches: 9. Germline CDR1 and CDR2: WNHNN and SYGVQD (reference sequence). The CDR3 sequence is 16 residues long. The CDR3 is CASSETASGRSDTQYF. The CDR3 DNA is TGCGCCAGCAGTGAAACTGCCAGCGGGAGATCAGATACGCAGTATTTT.

The CDR3 nucleotides read TGTGCCAGCAGCTCACAGGGGACCCGGGGTGAGCAGTTCTTC. Its translation is CASSSQGTRGEQFF. The rearrangement joins TRBV11-3 to TRBJ2-1, with 7 bases identical to TRBD1. Looked up from germline, CDR1 is SGHNT and CDR2 is YENEEA. This CDR3 comprises 14 residues. The V and J ends lost 4 bases and 9 bases, in that order; junction bases with no gene match: 9.